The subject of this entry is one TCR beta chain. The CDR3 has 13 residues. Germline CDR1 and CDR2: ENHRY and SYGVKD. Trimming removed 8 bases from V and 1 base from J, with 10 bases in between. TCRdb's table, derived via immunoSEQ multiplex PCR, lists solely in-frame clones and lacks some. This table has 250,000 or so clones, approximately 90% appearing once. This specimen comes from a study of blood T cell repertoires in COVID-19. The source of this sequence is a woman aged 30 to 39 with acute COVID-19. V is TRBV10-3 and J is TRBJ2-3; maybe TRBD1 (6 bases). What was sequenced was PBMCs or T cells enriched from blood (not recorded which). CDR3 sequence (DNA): TGTGCCATCTCCAGGGGCGGCACAGATACGCAGTATTTT. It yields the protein CAISRGGTDTQYF.